The clone carrying this T cell receptor (beta chain) was seen just once. Its antigen is still unknown. This sample was included in a study of cytomegalovirus exposure and HLA in healthy donors. Findings and caveats of the study: Upon later analysis, HLA-associated TCR beta chains proved more clonally expanded than other, equally common chains. Earlier analysis found most TCR beta V segments productive about 87% or about 30% of the time. Sequencing artifact likely explains a cluster of highly shared sequence variants.

The PCR had 60 Vbeta and 13 Jbeta primers. The data were produced by immunoSEQ multiplex PCR, yet TCRdb's version contains in-frame clones alone and is incomplete. The table has a few hundred thousand clones, 70% to 90% seen once; the top ten hold about 3.1%. The germline V and J ends were trimmed by 5 bases and 4 bases, with 12 bases remaining between them. This CDR3 spans 14 amino acids. Germline V gene lookup returns CDR1 MDHEN and CDR2 SYDVKM. The clonotype was recovered from a man aged 25-45 years in good health and CMV-seronegative. The material sequenced was PBMCs. V and J are TRBV28 and TRBJ2-1, with D perhaps TRBD1 (6 bases). CDR3 in DNA: TGTGCCAGCAGTCCTACCCAGGGGTACAATGAGCAGTTCTTC. Its protein product is CASSPTQGYNEQFF.